This entry is about one T cell receptor (beta chain). As processed by the authors: Reference gene primer amplification yielded estimated nucleated cell counts. Produced via immunoSEQ multiplex PCR; TCRdb's table is partial and in-frame only. V, J and clone size are taken as reported in that table, and D and trimming were inferred from the DNA itself. The sample records hundreds of thousands of clones, about 89% being singletons. The Seattle patients, enrolled during active infection, were followed longitudinally. The data are from a study of blood T cell repertoires in COVID-19. As for the study in general: Sources were T cells, B-cell-depleted T cells, or PBMCs; the material itself was cDNA or gDNA.

The CDR3 extends over 15 amino acids. V was pared by 2 bases and J by 6 bases, with 6 bases of the junction left unmatched. The germline gives CDR1 SGHNT, CDR2 YYREEE (reference sequence). This clonotype originated in a woman aged 50 to 65 with COVID-19, enrolled during active disease. Source material: peripheral blood. The V and J genes are TRBV5-4 and TRBJ2-2, with 8 bases aligning to TRBD2. In DNA form, the CDR3 reads TGTGCCAGCAGCTTTTACGCTAGCGGGCCCGGGGAGCTGTTTTTT. Its translation is CASSFYASGPGELFF.